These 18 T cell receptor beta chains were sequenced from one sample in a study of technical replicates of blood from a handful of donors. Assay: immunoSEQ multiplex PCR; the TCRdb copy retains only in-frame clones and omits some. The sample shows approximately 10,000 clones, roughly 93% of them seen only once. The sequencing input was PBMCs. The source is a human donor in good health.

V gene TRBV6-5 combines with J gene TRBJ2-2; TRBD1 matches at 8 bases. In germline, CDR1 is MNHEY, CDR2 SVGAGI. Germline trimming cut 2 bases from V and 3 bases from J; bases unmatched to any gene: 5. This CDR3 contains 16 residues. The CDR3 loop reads CASSYLDRVDTGELFF. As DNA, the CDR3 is TGTGCCAGCAGTTACCTGGACAGGGTGGACACCGGGGAGCTGTTTTTT.

The CDR3 coding sequence is TGTGCCAGCAGCTTAGCGCTTCGAGACACCATATATTTT. Protein product: CASSLALRDTIYF. The V call is TRBV7-9, the J call TRBJ1-3; D is ambiguous. The V gene lost 0 bases and the J gene lost 8 bases, with 8 bases spanning the gap. Germline V gives CDR1 SEHNR, CDR2 FQNEAQ (reference sequence). There are 13 residues in the CDR3.

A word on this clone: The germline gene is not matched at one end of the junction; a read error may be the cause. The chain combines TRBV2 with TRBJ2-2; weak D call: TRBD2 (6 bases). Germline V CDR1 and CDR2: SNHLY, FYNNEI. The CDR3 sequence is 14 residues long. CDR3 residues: CASSEGSSAGELFF. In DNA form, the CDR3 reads TGTGCCAGCAGCGAAGGCTCTAGCGCCGGGGAGCTGTTTTTT.

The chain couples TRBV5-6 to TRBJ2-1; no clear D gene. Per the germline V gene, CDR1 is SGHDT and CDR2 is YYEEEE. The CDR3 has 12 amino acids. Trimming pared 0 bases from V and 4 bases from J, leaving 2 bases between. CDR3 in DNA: TGTGCCAGCAGCTTGGTATACAATGAGCAGTTCTTC. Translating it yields CASSLVYNEQFF.

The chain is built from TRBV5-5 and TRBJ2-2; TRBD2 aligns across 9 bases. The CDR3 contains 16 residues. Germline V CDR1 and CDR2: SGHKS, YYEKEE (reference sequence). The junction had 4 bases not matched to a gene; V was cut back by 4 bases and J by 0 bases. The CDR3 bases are TGTGCCAGCAGCCAGGTAGCGGGAGCGAACACCGGGGAGCTGTTTTTT. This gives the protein CASSQVAGANTGELFF.

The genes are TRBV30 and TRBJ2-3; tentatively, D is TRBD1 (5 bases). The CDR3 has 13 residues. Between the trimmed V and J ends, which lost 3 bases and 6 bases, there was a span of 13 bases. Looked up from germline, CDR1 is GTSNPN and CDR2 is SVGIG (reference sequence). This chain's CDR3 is CAWSDSAMDTQYF. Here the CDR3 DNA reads TGTGCCTGGAGCGACAGTGCCATGGATACGCAGTATTTT.

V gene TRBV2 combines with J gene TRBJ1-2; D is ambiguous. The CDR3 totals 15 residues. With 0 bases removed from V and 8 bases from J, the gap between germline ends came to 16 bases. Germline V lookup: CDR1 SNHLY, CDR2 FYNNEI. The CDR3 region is CASSEAPGRRTGYTF. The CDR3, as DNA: TGTGCCAGCAGTGAAGCGCCGGGGAGGCGGACGGGCTACACCTTC.

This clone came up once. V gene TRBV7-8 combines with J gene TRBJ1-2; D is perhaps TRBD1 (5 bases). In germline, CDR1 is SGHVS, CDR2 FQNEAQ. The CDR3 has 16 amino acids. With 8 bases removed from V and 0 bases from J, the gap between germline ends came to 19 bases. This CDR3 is CASLGGTRQANYGYTF. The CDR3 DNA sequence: TGTGCCAGCTTGGGGGGGACGCGCCAAGCTAACTATGGCTACACCTTC.

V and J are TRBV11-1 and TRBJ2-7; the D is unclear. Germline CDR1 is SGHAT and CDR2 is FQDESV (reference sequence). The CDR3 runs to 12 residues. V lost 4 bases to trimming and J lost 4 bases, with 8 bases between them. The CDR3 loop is CASSSRRYEQYF. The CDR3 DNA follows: TGTGCCAGCAGCTCCCGGCGGTACGAGCAGTACTTC.

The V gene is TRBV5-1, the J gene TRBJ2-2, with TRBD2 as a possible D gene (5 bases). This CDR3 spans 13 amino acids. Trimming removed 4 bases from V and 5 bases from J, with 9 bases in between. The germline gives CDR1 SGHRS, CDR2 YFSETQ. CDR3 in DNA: TGCGCCAGCAGCCCGGACTGGACCGGGGAGCTGTTTTTT. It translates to CASSPDWTGELFF. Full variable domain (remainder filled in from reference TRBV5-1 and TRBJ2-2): KAGVTQTPRYLIKTRGQQVTLSCSPISGHRSVSWYQQTPGQGLQFLFEYFSETQRNKGNFPGRFSGRQFSNSRSEMNVSTLELGDSALYLCASSPDWTGELFFGEGSRLTVL.

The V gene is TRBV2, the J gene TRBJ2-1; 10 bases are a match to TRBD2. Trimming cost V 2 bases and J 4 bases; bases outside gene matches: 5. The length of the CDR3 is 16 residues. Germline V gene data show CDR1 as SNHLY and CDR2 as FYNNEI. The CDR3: CASSETQRGGYNEQFF. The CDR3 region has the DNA TGTGCCAGCAGTGAAACCCAGCGGGGGGGTTACAATGAGCAGTTCTTC.

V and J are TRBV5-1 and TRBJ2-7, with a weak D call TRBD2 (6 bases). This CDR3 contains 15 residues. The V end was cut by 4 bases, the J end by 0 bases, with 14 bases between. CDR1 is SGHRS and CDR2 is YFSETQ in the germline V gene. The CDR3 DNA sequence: TGCGCCAGCAGCCGCCGGGGACTGAGCTCCTACGAGCAGTACTTC. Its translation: CASSRRGLSSYEQYF.

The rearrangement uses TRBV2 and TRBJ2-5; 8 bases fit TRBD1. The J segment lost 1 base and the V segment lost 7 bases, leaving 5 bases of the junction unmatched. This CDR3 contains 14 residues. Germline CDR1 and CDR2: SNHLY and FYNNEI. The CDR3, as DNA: TGTGCCAGCACTCCCGACAGGGGCCAAGAGACCCAGTACTTC. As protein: CASTPDRGQETQYF.

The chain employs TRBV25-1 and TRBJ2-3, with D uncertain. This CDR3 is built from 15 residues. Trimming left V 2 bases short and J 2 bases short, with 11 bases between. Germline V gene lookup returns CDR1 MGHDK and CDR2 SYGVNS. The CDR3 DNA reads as TGTGCCAGCAGTGAAGGCGTCGGAGACACAGATACGCAGTATTTT. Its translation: CASSEGVGDTDTQYF.

The DNA of the CDR3 is TGTGCCAGCAGCCATAGCGGTGCCTCCTACGAGCAGTACTTC. Translation: CASSHSGASYEQYF. V gene TRBV25-1 combines with J gene TRBJ2-7; D possibly corresponds to TRBD2 (6 bases). V dropped 6 bases and J dropped 0 bases, with 12 bases sitting between them. The CDR3 is 14 residues long. Germline values: CDR1 MGHDK, CDR2 SYGVNS.

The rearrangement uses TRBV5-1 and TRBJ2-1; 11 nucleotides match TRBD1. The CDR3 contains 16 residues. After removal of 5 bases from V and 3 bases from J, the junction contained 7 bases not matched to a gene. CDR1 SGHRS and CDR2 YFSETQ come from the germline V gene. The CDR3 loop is CASSPGGTGGYNEQFF. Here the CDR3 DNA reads TGCGCCAGCAGTCCGGGGGGGACAGGGGGCTACAATGAGCAGTTCTTC.

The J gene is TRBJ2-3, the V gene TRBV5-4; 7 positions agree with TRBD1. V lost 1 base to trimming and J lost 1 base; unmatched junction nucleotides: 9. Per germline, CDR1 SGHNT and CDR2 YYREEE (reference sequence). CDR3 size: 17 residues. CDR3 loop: CASSLLAGGSGTDTQYF. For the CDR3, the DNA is TGTGCCAGCAGCTTGCTCGCAGGGGGTTCTGGCACAGATACGCAGTATTTT. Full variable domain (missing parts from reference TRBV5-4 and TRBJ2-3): ETGVTQSPTHLIKTRGQQVTLRCSSQSGHNTVSWYQQALGQGPQFIFQYYREEENGRGNFPPRFSGLQFPNYSSELNVNALELDDSALYLCASSLLAGGSGTDTQYFGPGTRLTVL.

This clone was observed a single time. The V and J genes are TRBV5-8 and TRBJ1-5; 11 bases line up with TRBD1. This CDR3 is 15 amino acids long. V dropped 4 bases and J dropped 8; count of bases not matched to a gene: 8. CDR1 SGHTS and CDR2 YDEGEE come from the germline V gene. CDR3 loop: CASSMAGTGGKPQHF. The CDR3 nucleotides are TGTGCCAGCAGCATGGCCGGGACAGGGGGGAAGCCCCAGCATTTT. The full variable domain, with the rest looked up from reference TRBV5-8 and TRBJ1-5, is EAGVTQSPTHLIKTRGQQATLRCSPISGHTSVYWYQQALGLGLQFLLWYDEGEERNRGNFPPRFSGRQFPNYSSELNVNALELEDSALYLCASSMAGTGGKPQHFGDGTRLSIL.